One T cell receptor beta chain is described in this entry. This clone was counted between two and nine times. It has no known antigen specificity. No qualities accompany the bases; no much larger clone lies one base away. These data originate in a study of control samples from healthy donors and cancer patients (dated by TCRdb to between 2020 and 2021). The library was generated by the immunoSEQ multiplex PCR assay. Sourced from immuneACCESS, this table was stored by TCRdb with only in-frame sequences that have V and J called. A share of the clones is absent; for the studies checked, an unresolved V gene accounts for under half, and the remainder has no known explanation. A total of around 70,000 clones appear in this sample, about 94% of them only once. Approximately 2.8% of the sample is in the top ten clones. The sample taken for sequencing was blood. The source is a woman younger than 45 in good health.

At the DNA level, the sequence is TGCAGTGCTAGTCCGACTAACACCGGGGAGCTGTTTTTT. Its translation is CSASPTNTGELFF. The rearranged segments are TRBV20-1 and TRBJ2-2, with no reliable assignment of the D segment. CDR1 and CDR2 were assigned from the germline V gene (reference sequence) as DFQATT and SNEGSKA. Relative to germline, V is 3 bases shorter and J is 2 bases shorter, with 7 bases between their ends. Counted from cysteine to phenylalanine, this CDR3 has 13 amino acids. Here the CDR3 DNA is all that survives: 39 bases in frame from base 1.